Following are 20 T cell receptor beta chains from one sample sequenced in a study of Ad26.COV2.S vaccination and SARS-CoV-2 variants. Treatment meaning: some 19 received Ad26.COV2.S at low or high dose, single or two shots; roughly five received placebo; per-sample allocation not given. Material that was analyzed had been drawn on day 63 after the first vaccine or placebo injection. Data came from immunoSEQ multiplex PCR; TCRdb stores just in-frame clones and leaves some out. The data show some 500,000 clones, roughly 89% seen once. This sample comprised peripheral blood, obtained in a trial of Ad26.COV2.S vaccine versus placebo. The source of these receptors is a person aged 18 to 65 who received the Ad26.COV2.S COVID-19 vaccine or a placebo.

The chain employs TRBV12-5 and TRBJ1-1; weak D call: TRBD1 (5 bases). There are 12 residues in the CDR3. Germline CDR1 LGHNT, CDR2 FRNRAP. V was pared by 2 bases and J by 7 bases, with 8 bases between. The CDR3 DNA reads TGTGCTAGTGGTTTGAGGCAGGGTGAAGCTTTCTTT. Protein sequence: CASGLRQGEAFF.

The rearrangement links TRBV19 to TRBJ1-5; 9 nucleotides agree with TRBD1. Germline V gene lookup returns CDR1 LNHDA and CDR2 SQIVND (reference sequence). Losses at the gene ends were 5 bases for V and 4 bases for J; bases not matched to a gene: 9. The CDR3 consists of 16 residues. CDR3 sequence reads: CASSPWDRVGNQPQHF. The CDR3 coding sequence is TGTGCCAGTAGTCCGTGGGACAGGGTGGGAAATCAGCCCCAGCATTTT.

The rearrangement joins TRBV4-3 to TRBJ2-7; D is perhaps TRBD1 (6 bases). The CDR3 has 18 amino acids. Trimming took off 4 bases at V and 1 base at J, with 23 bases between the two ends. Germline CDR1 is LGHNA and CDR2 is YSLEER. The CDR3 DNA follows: TGCGCCAGCAGCCCATACCATTATTCCTCACAGGGTTCCTACGAGCAGTACTTC. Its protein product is CASSPYHYSSQGSYEQYF.

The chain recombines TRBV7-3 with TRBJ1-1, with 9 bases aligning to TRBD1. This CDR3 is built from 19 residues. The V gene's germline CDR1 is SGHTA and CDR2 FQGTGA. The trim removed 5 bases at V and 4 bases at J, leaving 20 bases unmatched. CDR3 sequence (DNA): TGTGCCAGCAGCCCCGAAGGGCCGGGACAGGGAGGGGTGGGCACTGAAGCTTTCTTT. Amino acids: CASSPEGPGQGGVGTEAFF.

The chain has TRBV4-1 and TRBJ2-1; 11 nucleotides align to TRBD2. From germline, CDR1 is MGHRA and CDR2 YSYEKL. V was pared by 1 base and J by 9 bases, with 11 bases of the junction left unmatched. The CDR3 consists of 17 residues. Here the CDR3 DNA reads TGCGCCAGCAGCCAAGGCGGCCCCATTAGCGGGAGGGGTGAGCAGTTCTTC. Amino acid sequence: CASSQGGPISGRGEQFF.

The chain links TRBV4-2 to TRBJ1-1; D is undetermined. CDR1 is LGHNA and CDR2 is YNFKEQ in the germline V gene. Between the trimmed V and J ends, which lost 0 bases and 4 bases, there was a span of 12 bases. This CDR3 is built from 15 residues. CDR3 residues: CASSQDGYHGTEAFF. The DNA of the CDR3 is TGTGCCAGCAGCCAAGACGGGTATCATGGCACTGAAGCTTTCTTT.

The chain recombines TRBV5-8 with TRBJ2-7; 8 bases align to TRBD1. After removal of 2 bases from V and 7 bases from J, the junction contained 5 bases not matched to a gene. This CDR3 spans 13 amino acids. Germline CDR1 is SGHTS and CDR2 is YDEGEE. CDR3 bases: TGTGCCAGCAGCTTAGACAGGGGACGGGAGCAGTACTTC. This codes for CASSLDRGREQYF. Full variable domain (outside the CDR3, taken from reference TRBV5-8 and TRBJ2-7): EAGVTQSPTHLIKTRGQQATLRCSPISGHTSVYWYQQALGLGLQFLLWYDEGEERNRGNFPPRFSGRQFPNYSSELNVNALELEDSALYLCASSLDRGREQYFGPGTRLTVT.

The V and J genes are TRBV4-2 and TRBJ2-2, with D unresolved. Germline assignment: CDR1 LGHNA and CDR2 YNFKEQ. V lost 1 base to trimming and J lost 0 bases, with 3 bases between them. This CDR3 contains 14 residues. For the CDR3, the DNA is TGTGCCAGCAGCCAAGGACCGAACACCGGGGAGCTGTTTTTT. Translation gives CASSQGPNTGELFF.

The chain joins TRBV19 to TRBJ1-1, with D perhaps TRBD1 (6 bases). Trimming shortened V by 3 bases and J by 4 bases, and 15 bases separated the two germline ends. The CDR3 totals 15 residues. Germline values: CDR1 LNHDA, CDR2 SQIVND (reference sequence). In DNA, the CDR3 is TGTGCCAGTAGTATTACAGGGAGGTATGGCACTGAAGCTTTCTTT. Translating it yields CASSITGRYGTEAFF. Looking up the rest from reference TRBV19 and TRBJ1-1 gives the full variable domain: DGGITQSPKYLFRKEGQNVTLSCEQNLNHDAMYWYRQDPGQGLRLIYYSQIVNDFQKGDIAEGYSVSREKKESFPLTVTSAQKNPTAFYLCASSITGRYGTEAFFGQGTRLTVV.

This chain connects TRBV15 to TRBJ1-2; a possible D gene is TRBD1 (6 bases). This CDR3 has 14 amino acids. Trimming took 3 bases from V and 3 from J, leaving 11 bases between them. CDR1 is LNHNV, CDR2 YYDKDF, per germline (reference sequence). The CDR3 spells CATSRAGQYYGYTF. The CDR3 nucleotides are TGTGCCACCAGCAGGGCGGGACAATACTATGGCTACACCTTC.

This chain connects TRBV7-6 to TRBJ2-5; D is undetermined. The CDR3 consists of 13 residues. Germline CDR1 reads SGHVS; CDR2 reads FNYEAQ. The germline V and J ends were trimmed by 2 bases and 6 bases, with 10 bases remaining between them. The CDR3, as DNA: TGTGCCAGCAGCTTAACCCGCAAGAAGACCCAGTACTTC. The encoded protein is CASSLTRKKTQYF.

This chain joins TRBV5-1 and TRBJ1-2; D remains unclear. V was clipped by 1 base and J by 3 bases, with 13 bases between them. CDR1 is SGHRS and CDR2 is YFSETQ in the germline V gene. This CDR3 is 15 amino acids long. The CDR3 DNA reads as TGCGCCAGCAGCTTGTCAAGCACCGGGGACTATGGCTACACCTTC. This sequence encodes CASSLSSTGDYGYTF.

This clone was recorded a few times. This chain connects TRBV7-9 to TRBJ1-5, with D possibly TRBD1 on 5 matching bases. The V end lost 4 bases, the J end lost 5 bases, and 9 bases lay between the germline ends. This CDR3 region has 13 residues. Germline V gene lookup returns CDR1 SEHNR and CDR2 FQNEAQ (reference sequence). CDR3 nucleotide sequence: TGTGCCAGCAGCTCCAGGGCGGATCAGCCCCAGCATTTT. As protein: CASSSRADQPQHF.

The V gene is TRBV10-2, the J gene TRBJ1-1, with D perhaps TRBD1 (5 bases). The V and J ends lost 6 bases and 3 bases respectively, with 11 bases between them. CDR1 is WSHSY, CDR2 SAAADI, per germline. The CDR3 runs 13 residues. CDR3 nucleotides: TGCGCCAGCAGGGCTCAGGGATACACTGAAGCTTTCTTT. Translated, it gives CASRAQGYTEAFF.

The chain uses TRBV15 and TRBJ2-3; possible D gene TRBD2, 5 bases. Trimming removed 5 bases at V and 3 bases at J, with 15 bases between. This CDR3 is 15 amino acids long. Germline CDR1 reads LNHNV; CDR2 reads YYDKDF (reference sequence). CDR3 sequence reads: CATSGGGQATDTQYF. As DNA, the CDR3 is TGTGCCACCAGCGGAGGAGGCCAGGCTACAGATACGCAGTATTTT.

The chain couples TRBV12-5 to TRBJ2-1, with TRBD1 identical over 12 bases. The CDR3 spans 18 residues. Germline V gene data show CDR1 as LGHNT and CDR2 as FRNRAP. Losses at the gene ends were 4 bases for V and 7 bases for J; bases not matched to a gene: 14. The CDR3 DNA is TGTGCTAGTGGTTGGATGGGACAGGGGGCAGGTCGACGGAATGAGCAGTTCTTC. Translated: CASGWMGQGAGRRNEQFF.

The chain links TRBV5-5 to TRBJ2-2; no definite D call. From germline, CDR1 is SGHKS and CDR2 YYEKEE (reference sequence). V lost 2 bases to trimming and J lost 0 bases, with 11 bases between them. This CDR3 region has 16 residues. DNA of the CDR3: TGTGCCAGCAGCTTCCCCTTTAGACCGAACACCGGGGAGCTGTTTTTT. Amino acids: CASSFPFRPNTGELFF.

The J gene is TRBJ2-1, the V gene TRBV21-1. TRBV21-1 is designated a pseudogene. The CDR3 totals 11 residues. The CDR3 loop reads CASRSKREQFF. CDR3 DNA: TGTGCCAGCAGGTCGAAACGAGAGCAGTTCTTC.

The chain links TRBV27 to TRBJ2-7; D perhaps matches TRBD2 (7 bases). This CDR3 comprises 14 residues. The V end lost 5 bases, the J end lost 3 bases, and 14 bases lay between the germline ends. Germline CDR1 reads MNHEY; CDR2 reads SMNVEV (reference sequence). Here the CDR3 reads CASSRRGGVYEQYF. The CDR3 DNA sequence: TGTGCCAGCAGTCGACGAGGGGGGGTCTACGAGCAGTACTTC.

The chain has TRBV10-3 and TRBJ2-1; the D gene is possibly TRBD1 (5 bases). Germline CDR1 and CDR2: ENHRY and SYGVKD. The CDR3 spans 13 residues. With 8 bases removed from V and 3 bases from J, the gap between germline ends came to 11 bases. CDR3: CAISQGLYNEQFF. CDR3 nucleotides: TGTGCCATCTCTCAGGGTCTCTACAATGAGCAGTTCTTC.